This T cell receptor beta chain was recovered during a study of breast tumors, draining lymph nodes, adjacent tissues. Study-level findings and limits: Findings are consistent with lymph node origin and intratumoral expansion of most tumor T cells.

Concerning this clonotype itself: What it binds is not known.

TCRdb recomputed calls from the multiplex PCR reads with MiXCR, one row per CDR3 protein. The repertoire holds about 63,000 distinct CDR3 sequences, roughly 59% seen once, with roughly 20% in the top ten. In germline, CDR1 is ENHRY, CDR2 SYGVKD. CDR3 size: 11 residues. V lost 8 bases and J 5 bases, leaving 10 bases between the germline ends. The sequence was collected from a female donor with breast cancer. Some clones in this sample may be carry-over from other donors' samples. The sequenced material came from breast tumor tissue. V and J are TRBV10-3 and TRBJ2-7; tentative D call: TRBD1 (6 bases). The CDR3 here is CAIGGVDEQYF. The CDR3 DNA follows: TGTGCCATCGGGGGCGTGGACGAGCAGTACTTC.